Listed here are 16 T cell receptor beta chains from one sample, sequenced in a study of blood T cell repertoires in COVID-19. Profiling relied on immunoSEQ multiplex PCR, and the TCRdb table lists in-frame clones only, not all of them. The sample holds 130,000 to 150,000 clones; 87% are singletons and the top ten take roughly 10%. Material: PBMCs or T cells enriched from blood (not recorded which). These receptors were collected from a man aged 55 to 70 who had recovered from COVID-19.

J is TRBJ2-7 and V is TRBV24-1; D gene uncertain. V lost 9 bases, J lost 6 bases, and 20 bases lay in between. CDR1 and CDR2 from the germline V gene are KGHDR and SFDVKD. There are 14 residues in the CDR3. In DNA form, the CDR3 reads TGTGCCACCCGGAGAAGACGGCTCCCTTCCGAGCAGTACTTC. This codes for CATRRRRLPSEQYF.

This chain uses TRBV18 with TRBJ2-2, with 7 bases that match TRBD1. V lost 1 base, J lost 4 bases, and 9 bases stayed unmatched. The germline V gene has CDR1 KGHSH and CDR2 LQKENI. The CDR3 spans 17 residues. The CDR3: CASSPQRRTGVTGELFF. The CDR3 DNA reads TGTGCCAGCTCACCACAAAGAAGGACAGGTGTCACCGGGGAGCTGTTTTTT.

The CDR3 spells CASSPAGTGIWTIYF. The DNA of the CDR3 is TGTGCCAGCAGTCCCGCCGGGACAGGGATTTGGACCATATATTTT. The chain links TRBV28 to TRBJ1-3, with 9 bases that match TRBD1. CDR3 size: 15 residues. CDR1 is MDHEN, CDR2 SYDVKM, per germline. V was clipped by 5 bases and J by 10 bases; unmatched bases: 12.

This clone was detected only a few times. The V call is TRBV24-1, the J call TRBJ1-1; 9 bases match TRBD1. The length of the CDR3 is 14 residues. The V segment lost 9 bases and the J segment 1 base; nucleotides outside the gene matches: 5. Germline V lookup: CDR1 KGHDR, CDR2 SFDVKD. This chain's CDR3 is CATQPGQGNTEAFF. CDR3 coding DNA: TGTGCCACCCAACCGGGACAGGGGAACACTGAAGCTTTCTTT.

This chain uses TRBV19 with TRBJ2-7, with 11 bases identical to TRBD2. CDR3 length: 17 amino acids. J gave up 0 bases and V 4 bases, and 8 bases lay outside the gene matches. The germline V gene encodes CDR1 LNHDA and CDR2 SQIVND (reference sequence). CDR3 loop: CASSTLAGGPSSYEQYF. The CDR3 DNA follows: TGTGCCAGTAGTACCCTAGCGGGAGGACCCTCCTCCTACGAGCAGTACTTC.

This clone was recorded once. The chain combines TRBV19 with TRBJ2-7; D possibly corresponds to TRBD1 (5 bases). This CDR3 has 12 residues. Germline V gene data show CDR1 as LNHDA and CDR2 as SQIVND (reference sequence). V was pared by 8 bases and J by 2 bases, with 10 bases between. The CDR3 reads CASGANPYEQYF. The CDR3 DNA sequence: TGTGCCAGTGGGGCCAACCCCTACGAGCAGTACTTC.

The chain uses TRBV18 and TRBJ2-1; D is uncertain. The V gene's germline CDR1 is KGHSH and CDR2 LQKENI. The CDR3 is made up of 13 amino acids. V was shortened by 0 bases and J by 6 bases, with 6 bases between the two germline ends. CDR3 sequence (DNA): TGTGCCAGCTCACCACCCTCCGGCAATGAGCAGTTCTTC. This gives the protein CASSPPSGNEQFF.

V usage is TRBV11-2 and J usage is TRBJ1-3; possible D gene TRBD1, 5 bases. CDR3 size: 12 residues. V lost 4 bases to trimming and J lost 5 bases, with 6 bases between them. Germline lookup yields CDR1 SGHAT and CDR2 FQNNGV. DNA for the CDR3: TGTGCCAGCAGCTCGGACAGAAACACCATATATTTT. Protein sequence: CASSSDRNTIYF. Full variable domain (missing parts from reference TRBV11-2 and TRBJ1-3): EAGVAQSPRYKIIEKRQSVAFWCNPISGHATLYWYQQILGQGPKLLIQFQNNGVVDDSQLPKDRFSAERLKGVDSTLKIQPAKLEDSAVYLCASSSDRNTIYFGEGSWLTVV.

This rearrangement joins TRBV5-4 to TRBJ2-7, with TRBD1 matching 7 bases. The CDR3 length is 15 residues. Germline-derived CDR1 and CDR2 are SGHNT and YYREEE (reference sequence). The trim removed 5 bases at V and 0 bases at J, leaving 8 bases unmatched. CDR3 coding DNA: TGTGCCAGCAGTTACCCGGGACAGAGCTCCTACGAGCAGTACTTC. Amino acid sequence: CASSYPGQSSYEQYF. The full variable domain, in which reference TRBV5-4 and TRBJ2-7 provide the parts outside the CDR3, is ETGVTQSPTHLIKTRGQQVTLRCSSQSGHNTVSWYQQALGQGPQFIFQYYREEENGRGNFPPRFSGLQFPNYSSELNVNALELDDSALYLCASSYPGQSSYEQYFGPGTRLTVT.

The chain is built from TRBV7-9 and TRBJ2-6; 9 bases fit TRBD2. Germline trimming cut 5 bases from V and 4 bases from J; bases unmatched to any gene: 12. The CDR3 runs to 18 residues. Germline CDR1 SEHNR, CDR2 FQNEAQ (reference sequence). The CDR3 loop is CASSRALAGSGGANVLTF. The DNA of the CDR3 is TGTGCCAGCAGCCGGGCGCTAGCGGGATCGGGGGGGGCCAACGTCCTGACTTTC.

CDR3 bases: TGCGCCAGCAGCCAAGTACCTAGCGGGAGTTACGAGCAGTACTTC. It yields the protein CASSQVPSGSYEQYF. The J gene is TRBJ2-7, the V gene TRBV4-1; 10 positions agree with TRBD2. The V segment lost 1 base and the J segment 4 bases; nucleotides outside the gene matches: 4. The germline gives CDR1 MGHRA, CDR2 YSYEKL. CDR3 length equals 15 residues.

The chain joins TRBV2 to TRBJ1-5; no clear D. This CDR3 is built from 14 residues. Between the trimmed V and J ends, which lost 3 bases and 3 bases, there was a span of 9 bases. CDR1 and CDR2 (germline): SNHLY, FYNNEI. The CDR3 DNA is TGTGCCAGCAGTGAGCAAGGACTCAATCAGCCCCAGCATTTT. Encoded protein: CASSEQGLNQPQHF.

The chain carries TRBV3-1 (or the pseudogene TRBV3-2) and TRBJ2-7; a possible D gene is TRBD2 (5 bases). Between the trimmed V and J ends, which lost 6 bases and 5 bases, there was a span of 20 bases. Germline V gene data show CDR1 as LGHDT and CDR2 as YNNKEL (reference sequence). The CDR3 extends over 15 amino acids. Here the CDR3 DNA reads TGTGCCAGCAGTCCTACCTTGACCACTAGTAACGAGCAGTACTTC. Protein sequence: CASSPTLTTSNEQYF.

In DNA, the CDR3 is TGTGCCAGCAGTTTATACGGGGGGGCGGGAAACAATGAGCAGTTCTTC. Protein sequence: CASSLYGGAGNNEQFF. The rearrangement uses TRBV28 and TRBJ2-1; TRBD2 agrees at 8 bases. V lost 1 base, J lost 5 bases, and 7 bases stayed unmatched. The CDR3 covers 16 residues. CDR1 is MDHEN, CDR2 SYDVKM, per germline.

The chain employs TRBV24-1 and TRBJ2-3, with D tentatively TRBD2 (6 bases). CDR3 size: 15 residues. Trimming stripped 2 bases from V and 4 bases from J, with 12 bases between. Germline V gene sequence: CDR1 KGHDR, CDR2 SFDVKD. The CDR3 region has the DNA TGTGCCACCAGTGATTGGCCGGGACTTCCAGATACGCAGTATTTT. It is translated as CATSDWPGLPDTQYF.

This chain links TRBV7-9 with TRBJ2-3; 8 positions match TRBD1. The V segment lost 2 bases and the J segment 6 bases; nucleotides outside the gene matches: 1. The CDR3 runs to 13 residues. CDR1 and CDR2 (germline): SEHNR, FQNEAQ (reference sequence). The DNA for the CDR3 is TGTGCCAGCAGCTTACGACAGGGGGATACGCAGTATTTT. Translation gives CASSLRQGDTQYF.